These 22 T cell receptor beta chains were sequenced from one sample in a study of cytomegalovirus exposure and HLA in healthy donors. Amplification used 60 Vbeta primers and 13 Jbeta primers. TCRdb's table, derived via immunoSEQ multiplex PCR, lists solely in-frame clones and lacks some. The profile shows 150,000 to 200,000 clones, roughly 80% of them singletons. Sequencing was carried out using PBMCs. These receptors were obtained from a male donor in good health and CMV-seropositive.

The rearrangement links TRBV27 to TRBJ2-6; D is uncertain. V was trimmed by 3 bases and J by 0 bases, leaving 6 bases between them. The length of the CDR3 is 15 residues. CDR1 and CDR2 (germline): MNHEY, SMNVEV (reference sequence). CDR3 bases: TGTGCCAGCAGTTTCAGTCCCTCTGGGGCCAACGTCCTGACTTTC. Amino acids: CASSFSPSGANVLTF.

V and J are TRBV6-6 and TRBJ2-2, with D perhaps matching TRBD1 (5 bases). There are 15 residues in the CDR3. V lost 0 bases and J 0 bases, leaving 5 bases between the germline ends. In germline, CDR1 is MNHNY, CDR2 SVGAGI (reference sequence). The chain's CDR3 is CASSYSGANTGELFF. The CDR3 DNA is TGTGCCAGCAGTTACTCAGGGGCGAACACCGGGGAGCTGTTTTTT.

The rearrangement links TRBV7-2 to TRBJ1-5, with D hard to call. Trimming shortened V by 5 bases and J by 3 bases, and 8 bases separated the two germline ends. Germline lookup yields CDR1 SGHTA and CDR2 FQGNSA. The CDR3 covers 13 residues. Here the CDR3 reads CASSTQDNQPQHF. The CDR3 DNA is TGTGCCAGCAGCACCCAGGACAATCAGCCCCAGCATTTT.

The chain is built from TRBV28 and TRBJ1-5; 7 bases are a match to TRBD1. Germline CDR1 and CDR2: MDHEN and SYDVKM. V dropped 2 bases and J dropped 5; count of bases not matched to a gene: 3. This CDR3 comprises 14 residues. The CDR3 coding sequence is TGTGCCAGCAGTTTAGGGGACAGAGATCAGCCCCAGCATTTT. Protein sequence: CASSLGDRDQPQHF.

CDR3 DNA: TGTGCCAGCTCACCAAGCGTGGGGAACACTGAAGCTTTCTTT. This gives the protein CASSPSVGNTEAFF. V gene TRBV18 combines with J gene TRBJ1-1; D remains ambiguous. CDR1 is KGHSH, CDR2 LQKENI, per germline. Trimming stripped 2 bases from V and 1 base from J, with 8 bases between. The CDR3 length is 14 residues.

With regard to this clone: A junction end diverges from the germline sequence, so it may reflect a read error. The rearrangement joins TRBV5-1 to TRBJ1-3, with D tentatively TRBD1 (5 bases). The length of the CDR3 is 12 residues. CDR1 is SGHRS, CDR2 YFSETQ, per germline. The CDR3 reads CASSYNDSPGDF. CDR3 DNA: TGCGCCAGCAGTTACAATGACAGTCCCGGAGATTTT.

The gene calls are TRBV5-1 and TRBJ2-3; 10 bases are a match to TRBD1. The CDR3 is 16 amino acids. Per the germline V gene, CDR1 is SGHRS and CDR2 is YFSETQ. With V trimmed by 3 bases and J by 3 bases, 7 bases remained unmatched. The CDR3 DNA is TGCGCCAGCAGCTCCAGGGGACAGGGGTGGACAGATACGCAGTATTTT. Its translation: CASSSRGQGWTDTQYF.

This chain joins TRBV5-8 and TRBJ1-1, with 7 bases fitting TRBD1. Losses at the gene ends were 4 bases for V and 1 base for J; bases not matched to a gene: 7. CDR3 length equals 15 residues. Germline V gene data show CDR1 as SGHTS and CDR2 as YDEGEE. CDR3: CASSQSRQGNTEAFF. The CDR3 nucleotides read TGTGCCAGCAGCCAATCCCGACAGGGGAACACTGAAGCTTTCTTT.

The chain couples TRBV19 to TRBJ2-1; TRBD2 aligns across 11 bases. This CDR3 contains 14 residues. CDR1 and CDR2 from the germline V gene are LNHDA and SQIVND (reference sequence). V lost 5 bases and J lost 5; bases outside the gene matches: 2. The CDR3 DNA follows: TGTGCCAGTAGTCGACTAGCGGGACACAATGAGCAGTTCTTC. It encodes CASSRLAGHNEQFF.

The chain is built from TRBV6-4 and TRBJ1-2; 8 nucleotides agree with TRBD1. The V and J ends lost 0 bases and 9 bases, in that order; junction bases with no gene match: 6. The CDR3 length is 14 residues. Per the germline V gene, CDR1 is MRHNA and CDR2 is SNTAGT. CDR3 protein: CASSDSDRGRSYTF. CDR3 sequence (DNA): TGTGCCAGCAGTGACTCCGACAGGGGACGGAGCTACACCTTC.

In its sample, this clone was seen a few times. CDR3 in DNA: TGTGCCAGCAGCTTAATTGGTATCAGCTCCTACAATGAGCAGTTCTTC. Translation gives CASSLIGISSYNEQFF. The chain recombines TRBV5-8 with TRBJ2-1, with D hard to call. V was clipped by 2 bases and J by 0 bases, with 12 bases between them. The CDR3 consists of 16 residues. The germline gives CDR1 SGHTS, CDR2 YDEGEE.

This clone was seen a handful of times. This chain joins TRBV5-1 and TRBJ1-4; D not certain. Germline CDR1 reads SGHRS; CDR2 reads YFSETQ. Between the trimmed V and J ends, which lost 2 bases and 8 bases, there was a span of 13 bases. The CDR3 totals 14 residues. Written as DNA, the CDR3 is TGCGCCAGCAGCTTTATGGGCGGGATAGAAAAACTGTTTTTT. It yields the protein CASSFMGGIEKLFF.

The gene calls are TRBV9 and TRBJ2-7, with a possible D match to TRBD1 (6 bases). The V end was cut by 0 bases, the J end by 0 bases, with 10 bases between. The V gene's germline CDR1 is SGDLS and CDR2 YYNGEE. This CDR3 is 15 amino acids long. This CDR3 is CASSVGGDNSYEQYF. The DNA of the CDR3 is TGTGCCAGCAGCGTAGGAGGGGACAACTCCTACGAGCAGTACTTC.

The rearrangement joins TRBV5-1 to TRBJ2-3; D is unclear. Germline lookup yields CDR1 SGHRS and CDR2 YFSETQ. Trimming cost V 3 bases and J 3 bases, with 5 bases left between them. The CDR3 runs 12 residues. The CDR3 is CASSSRTDTQYF. CDR3 in DNA: TGCGCCAGCAGCTCCAGAACAGATACGCAGTATTTT.

Only one count was recorded for this clone. DNA of the CDR3: TGTGCCAGCAGTTTATCGGGGTCAGATACGCAGTATTTT. Translated, it gives CASSLSGSDTQYF. The V gene is TRBV28, the J gene TRBJ2-3; maybe TRBD2 (5 bases). Germline values: CDR1 MDHEN, CDR2 SYDVKM. There are 13 residues in the CDR3. Trimming pared 1 base from V and 4 bases from J, leaving 6 bases between.

J is TRBJ1-5 and V is TRBV28, with TRBD1 as a possible D gene (6 bases). The CDR3 contains 18 residues. Germline lookup yields CDR1 MDHEN and CDR2 SYDVKM. Deletions cut 7 bases from V and 2 bases from J, with 24 bases between. CDR3 nucleotide sequence: TGTGCCAGCATCGAATACAGGGCCCGGTTCGTAGGCAATCAGCCCCAGCATTTT. Translating gives CASIEYRARFVGNQPQHF.

The chain combines TRBV18 with TRBJ1-3; no clear D gene. The CDR3 consists of 17 residues. Germline CDR1 KGHSH, CDR2 LQKENI. Trimming stripped 1 base from V and 0 bases from J, with 13 bases between. This CDR3 is CASSPLPDKVSGNTIYF. In DNA form, the CDR3 reads TGTGCCAGCTCACCACTTCCCGACAAAGTCTCTGGAAACACCATATATTTT. The full variable domain, completed using reference TRBV18 and TRBJ1-3, is NAGVMQNPRHLVRRRGQEARLRCSPMKGHSHVYWYRQLPEEGLKFMVYLQKENIIDESGMPKERFSAEFPKEGPSILRIQQVVRGDSAAYFCASSPLPDKVSGNTIYFGEGSWLTVV.

The chain carries TRBV19 and TRBJ2-4, with D maybe TRBD1 (7 bases). The V gene lost 3 bases and the J gene lost 1 base, with 19 bases spanning the gap. This CDR3 comprises 18 residues. Germline lookup yields CDR1 LNHDA and CDR2 SQIVND (reference sequence). The CDR3: CASSMGDSPGLAKNIQYF. CDR3 coding DNA: TGTGCCAGTAGTATGGGGGACAGCCCGGGACTTGCCAAAAACATTCAGTACTTC.

V gene TRBV10-1 combines with J gene TRBJ2-5; 7 nucleotides line up with TRBD2. The J call may be incorrect, as the DNA end agrees better with TRBJ2-7. Looked up from germline, CDR1 is WNHNN and CDR2 is SYGVQD (reference sequence). The CDR3 length is 15 residues. The CDR3 nucleotides are TGCGCCAGCAGTGAGGCTAGCGGAACCTCCTACGAGCAGTACTTC. This encodes CASSEASGTSYEQYF.

This clone was seen a single time. Just one base apart from a much larger clone, this may be a read error. In DNA, the CDR3 is TGCGCCAGCAGCCCGGACGGGGCTAACTATGGCTACACCTTC. Its translation is CASSPDGANYGYTF. This chain links TRBV5-1 with TRBJ1-2, with D uncertain. The CDR3 extends over 14 amino acids. V shed 4 bases and J shed 0 bases, with 10 bases lying between them. Germline V gene data show CDR1 as SGHRS and CDR2 as YFSETQ.

This sequence joins TRBV5-8 and TRBJ2-3; no definite D call. Germline-derived CDR1 and CDR2 are SGHTS and YDEGEE. Trimming removed 6 bases at V and 4 bases at J, with 18 bases between. The CDR3 has 15 residues. CDR3 nucleotide sequence: TGTGCCAGCACCCCGGTCGATTCTACGGCAGATACGCAGTATTTT. Translation: CASTPVDSTADTQYF.

The CDR3 sequence: CASRDLTGMNTEAFF. The CDR3 DNA is TGTGCCAGTAGGGACTTGACAGGGATGAACACTGAAGCTTTCTTT. This chain connects TRBV19 to TRBJ1-1; 7 nucleotides align to TRBD1. The germline V gene has CDR1 LNHDA and CDR2 SQIVND (reference sequence). The CDR3 length is 15 residues. Trimming cost V 6 bases and J 0 bases; bases outside gene matches: 7.